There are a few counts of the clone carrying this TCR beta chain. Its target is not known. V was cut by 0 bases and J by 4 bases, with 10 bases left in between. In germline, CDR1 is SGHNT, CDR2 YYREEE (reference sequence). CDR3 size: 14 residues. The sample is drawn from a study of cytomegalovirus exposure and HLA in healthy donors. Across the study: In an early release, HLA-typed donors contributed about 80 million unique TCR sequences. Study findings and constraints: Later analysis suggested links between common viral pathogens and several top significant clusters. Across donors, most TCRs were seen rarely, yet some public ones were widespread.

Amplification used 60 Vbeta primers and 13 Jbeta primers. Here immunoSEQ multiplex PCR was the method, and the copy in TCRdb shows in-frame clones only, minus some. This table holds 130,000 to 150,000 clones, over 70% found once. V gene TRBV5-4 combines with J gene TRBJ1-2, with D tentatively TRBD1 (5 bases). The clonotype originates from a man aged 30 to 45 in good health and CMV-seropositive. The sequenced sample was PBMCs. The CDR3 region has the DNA TGTGCCAGCAGCTTGGGACAGACTTTCTATGGCTACACCTTC. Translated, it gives CASSLGQTFYGYTF.